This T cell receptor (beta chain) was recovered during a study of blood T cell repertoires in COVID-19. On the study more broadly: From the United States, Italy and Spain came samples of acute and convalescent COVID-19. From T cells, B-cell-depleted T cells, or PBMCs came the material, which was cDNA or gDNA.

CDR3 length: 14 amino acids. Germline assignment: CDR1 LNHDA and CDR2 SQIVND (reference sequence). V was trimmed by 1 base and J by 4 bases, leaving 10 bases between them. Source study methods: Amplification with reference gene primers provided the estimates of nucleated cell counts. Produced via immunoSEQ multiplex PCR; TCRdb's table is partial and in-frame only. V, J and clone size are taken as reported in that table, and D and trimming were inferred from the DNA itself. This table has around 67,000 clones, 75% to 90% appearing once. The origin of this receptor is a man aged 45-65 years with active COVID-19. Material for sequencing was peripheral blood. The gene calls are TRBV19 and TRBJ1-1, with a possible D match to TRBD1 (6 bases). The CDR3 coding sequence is TGTGCCAGTAGTATAGGAGAGGGGGTCACTGAAGCTTTCTTT. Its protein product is CASSIGEGVTEAFF.